Sequencing of this TCR beta chain was carried out in a study of T cells of healthy individuals. TCRdb re-analysed the 5' RACE reads in MiXCR, keeping a single row per CDR3 protein. The table records 40,000 to 60,000 distinct CDR3 sequences, roughly 15% of them present only once. V lost 3 bases to trimming and J lost 1 base; unmatched junction nucleotides: 4. The length of the CDR3 is 16 residues. Germline V lookup: CDR1 LNHDA, CDR2 SQIVND (reference sequence). The V gene is TRBV19, the J gene TRBJ2-3, with 10 bases that match TRBD1. The origin of this receptor is a human donor in good health. The CDR3 loop reads CASSIRQGARTDTQYF. The CDR3 bases are TGTGCCAGTAGTATCCGACAGGGGGCACGCACAGATACGCAGTATTTT.